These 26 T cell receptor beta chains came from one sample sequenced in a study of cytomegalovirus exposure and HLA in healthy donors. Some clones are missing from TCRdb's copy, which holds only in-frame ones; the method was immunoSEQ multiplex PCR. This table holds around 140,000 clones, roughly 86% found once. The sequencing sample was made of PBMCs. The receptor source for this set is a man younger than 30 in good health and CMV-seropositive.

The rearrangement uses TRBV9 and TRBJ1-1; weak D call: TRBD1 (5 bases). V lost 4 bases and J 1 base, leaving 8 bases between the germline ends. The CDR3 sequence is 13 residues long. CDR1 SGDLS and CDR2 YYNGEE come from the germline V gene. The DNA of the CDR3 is TGTGCCAGCAGCTTCGGACAGAACACTGAAGCTTTCTTT. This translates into CASSFGQNTEAFF.

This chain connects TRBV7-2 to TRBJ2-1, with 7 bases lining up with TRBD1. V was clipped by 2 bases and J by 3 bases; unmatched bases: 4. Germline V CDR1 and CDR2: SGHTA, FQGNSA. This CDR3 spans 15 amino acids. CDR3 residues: CASSLPGGVYNEQFF. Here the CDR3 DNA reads TGTGCCAGCAGCTTACCAGGGGGTGTCTACAATGAGCAGTTCTTC.

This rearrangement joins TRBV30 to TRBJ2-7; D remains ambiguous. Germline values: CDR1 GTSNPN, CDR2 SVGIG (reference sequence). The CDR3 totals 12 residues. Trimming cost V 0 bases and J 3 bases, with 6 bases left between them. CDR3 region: CAWSVFGYEQYF. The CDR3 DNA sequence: TGTGCCTGGAGTGTCTTCGGCTACGAGCAGTACTTC.

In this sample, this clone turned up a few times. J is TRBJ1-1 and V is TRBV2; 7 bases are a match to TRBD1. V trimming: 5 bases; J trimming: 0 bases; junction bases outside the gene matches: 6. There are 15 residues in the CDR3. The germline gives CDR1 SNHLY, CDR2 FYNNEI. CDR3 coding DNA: TGTGCCAGCAGTCTTGGGACAGCTATGAACACTGAAGCTTTCTTT. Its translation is CASSLGTAMNTEAFF.

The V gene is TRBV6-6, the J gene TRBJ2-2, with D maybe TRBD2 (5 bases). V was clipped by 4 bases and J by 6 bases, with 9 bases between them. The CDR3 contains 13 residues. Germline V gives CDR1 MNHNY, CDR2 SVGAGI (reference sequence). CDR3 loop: CASSSREAGELFF. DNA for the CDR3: TGTGCCAGCAGTTCGAGGGAAGCCGGGGAGCTGTTTTTT.

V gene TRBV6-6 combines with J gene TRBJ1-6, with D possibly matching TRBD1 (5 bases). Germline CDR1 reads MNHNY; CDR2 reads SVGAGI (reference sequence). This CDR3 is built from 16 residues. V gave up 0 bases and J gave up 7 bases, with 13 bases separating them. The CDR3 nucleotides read TGTGCCAGCAGTTACTCGATTGATCGGGGGAATTCACCCCTCCACTTT. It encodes CASSYSIDRGNSPLHF.

As DNA, the CDR3 is TGTGCCAGCATTCTAGCGGGTACATACAATGAGCAGTTCTTC. As protein: CASILAGTYNEQFF. The rearrangement links TRBV6-1 to TRBJ2-1, with 8 bases matching TRBD2. This CDR3 comprises 14 residues. Trimming at V came to 7 bases and at J to 4 bases, leaving 6 bases not matched to a gene. In germline, CDR1 is MNHNS, CDR2 SASEGT.

The CDR3 DNA follows: TGTGCCAGCAGTTTCCGTTCTTGGCGGGGGCGCTCTGGAAACACCATATATTTT. It translates to CASSFRSWRGRSGNTIYF. V and J are TRBV28 and TRBJ1-3; maybe TRBD1 (6 bases). V gave up 3 bases and J gave up 0 bases, with 18 bases separating them. The germline V gene has CDR1 MDHEN and CDR2 SYDVKM. The CDR3 sequence is 18 residues long.

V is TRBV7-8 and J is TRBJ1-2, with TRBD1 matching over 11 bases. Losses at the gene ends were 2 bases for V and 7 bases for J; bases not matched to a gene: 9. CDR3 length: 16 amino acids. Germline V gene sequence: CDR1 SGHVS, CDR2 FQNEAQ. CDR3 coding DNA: TGTGCCAGCAGCTTACGGACAGGGGGCTTAACGTCTGGCTACACCTTC. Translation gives CASSLRTGGLTSGYTF.

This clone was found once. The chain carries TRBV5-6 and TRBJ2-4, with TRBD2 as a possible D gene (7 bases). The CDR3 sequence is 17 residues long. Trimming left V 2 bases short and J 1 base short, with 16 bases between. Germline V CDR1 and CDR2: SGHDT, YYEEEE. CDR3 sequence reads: CASSFMGGGSAKNIQYF. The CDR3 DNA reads TGTGCCAGCAGCTTCATGGGCGGGGGCTCCGCCAAAAACATTCAGTACTTC.

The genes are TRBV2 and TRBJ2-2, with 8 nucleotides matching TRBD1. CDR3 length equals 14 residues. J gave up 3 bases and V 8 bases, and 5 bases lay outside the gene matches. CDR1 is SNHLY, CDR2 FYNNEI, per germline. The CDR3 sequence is CASCQGADTGELFF. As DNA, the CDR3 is TGTGCCAGCTGTCAGGGGGCGGACACCGGGGAGCTGTTTTTT.

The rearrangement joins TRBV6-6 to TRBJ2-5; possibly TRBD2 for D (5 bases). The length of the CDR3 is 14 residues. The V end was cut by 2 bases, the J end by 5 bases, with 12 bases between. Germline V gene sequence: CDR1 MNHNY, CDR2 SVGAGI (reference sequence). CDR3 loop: CASSYPRTGETQYF. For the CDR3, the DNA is TGTGCCAGCAGTTACCCCAGGACTGGGGAGACCCAGTACTTC.

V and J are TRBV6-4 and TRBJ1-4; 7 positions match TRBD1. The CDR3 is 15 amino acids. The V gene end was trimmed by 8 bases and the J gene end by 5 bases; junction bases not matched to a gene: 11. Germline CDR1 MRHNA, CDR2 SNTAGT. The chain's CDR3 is CASGGTVRRNEKLFF. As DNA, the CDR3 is TGTGCCAGCGGCGGGACAGTACGCCGAAATGAAAAACTGTTTTTT.

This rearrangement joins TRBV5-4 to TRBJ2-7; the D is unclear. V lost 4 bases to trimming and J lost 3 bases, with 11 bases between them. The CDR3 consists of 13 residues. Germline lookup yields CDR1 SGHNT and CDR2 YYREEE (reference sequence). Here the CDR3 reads CASSPGGFYEQYF. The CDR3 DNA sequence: TGTGCCAGCAGCCCGGGTGGGTTCTACGAGCAGTACTTC.

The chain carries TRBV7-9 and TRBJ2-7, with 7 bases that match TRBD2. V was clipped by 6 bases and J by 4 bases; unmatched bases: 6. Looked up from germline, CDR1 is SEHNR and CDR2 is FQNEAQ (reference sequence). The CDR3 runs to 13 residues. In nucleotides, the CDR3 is TGTGCCAGCAGACCGGGAGGAGTTTACGAGCAGTACTTC. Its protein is CASRPGGVYEQYF.

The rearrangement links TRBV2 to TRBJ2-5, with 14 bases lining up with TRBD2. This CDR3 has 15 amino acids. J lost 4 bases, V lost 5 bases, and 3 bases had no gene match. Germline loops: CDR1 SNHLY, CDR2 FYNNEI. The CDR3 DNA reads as TGTGCCAGCAGTCCGACTAGCGGGAGGGGAGAGACCCAGTACTTC. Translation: CASSPTSGRGETQYF.

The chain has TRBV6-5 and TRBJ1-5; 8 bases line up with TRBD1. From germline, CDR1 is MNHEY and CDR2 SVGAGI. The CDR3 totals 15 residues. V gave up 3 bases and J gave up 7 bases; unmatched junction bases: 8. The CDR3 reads CASSYSTGEGQPQHF. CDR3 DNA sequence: TGTGCCAGCAGTTATTCGACAGGGGAGGGCCAGCCCCAGCATTTT.

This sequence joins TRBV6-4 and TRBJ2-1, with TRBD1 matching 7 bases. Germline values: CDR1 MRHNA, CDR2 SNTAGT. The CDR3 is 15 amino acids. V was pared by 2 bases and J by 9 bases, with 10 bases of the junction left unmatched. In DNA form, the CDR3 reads TGTGCCAGCAGTGACGCGCCAGGGGGTTCGGGTGAGCAGTTCTTC. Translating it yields CASSDAPGGSGEQFF.

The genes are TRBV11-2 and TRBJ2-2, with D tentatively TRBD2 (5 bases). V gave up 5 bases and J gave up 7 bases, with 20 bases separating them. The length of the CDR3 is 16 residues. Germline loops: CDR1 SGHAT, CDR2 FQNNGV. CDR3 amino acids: CASSAFRQTRGGELFF. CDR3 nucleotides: TGTGCCAGCAGCGCTTTCCGCCAAACCCGGGGCGGGGAGCTGTTTTTT.

The CDR3, as DNA: TGTGCCAGCAGCTCCAGGGGAGCATTCTCCTACGAGCAGTACTTC. Translation gives CASSSRGAFSYEQYF. The V and J genes are TRBV11-2 and TRBJ2-7; possibly TRBD1 for D (6 bases). The CDR3 extends over 15 amino acids. Looked up from germline, CDR1 is SGHAT and CDR2 is FQNNGV. Trimming took off 4 bases at V and 0 bases at J, with 13 bases between the two ends.

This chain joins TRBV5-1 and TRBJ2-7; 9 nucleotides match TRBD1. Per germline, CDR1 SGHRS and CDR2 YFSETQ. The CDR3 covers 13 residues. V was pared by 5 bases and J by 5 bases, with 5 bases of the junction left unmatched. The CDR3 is CASRQGAINEQYF. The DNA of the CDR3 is TGCGCCAGCAGACAGGGGGCTATAAACGAGCAGTACTTC.

As DNA, the CDR3 is TGTGCCAGCAGCCCGAGGACGGGGTCTGGGGCCAACGTCCTGACTTTC. Its translation is CASSPRTGSGANVLTF. This rearrangement joins TRBV7-3 to TRBJ2-6; TRBD2 is a possible D gene (5 bases). This CDR3 has 16 amino acids. The germline V gene encodes CDR1 SGHTA and CDR2 FQGTGA. With 5 bases removed from V and 1 base from J, the gap between germline ends came to 12 bases.

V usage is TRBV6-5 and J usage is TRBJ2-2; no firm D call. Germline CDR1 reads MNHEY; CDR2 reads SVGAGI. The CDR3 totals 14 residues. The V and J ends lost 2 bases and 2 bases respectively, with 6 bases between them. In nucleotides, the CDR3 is TGTGCCAGCAGTTACCAGGCTAACACCGGGGAGCTGTTTTTT. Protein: CASSYQANTGELFF.

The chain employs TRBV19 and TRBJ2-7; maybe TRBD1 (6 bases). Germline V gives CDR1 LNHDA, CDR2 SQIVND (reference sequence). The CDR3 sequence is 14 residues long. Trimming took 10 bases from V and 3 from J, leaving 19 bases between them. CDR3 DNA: TGTGCCACCTCACTCACCGGGACATACTACGAGCAGTACTTC. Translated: CATSLTGTYYEQYF.

In nucleotides, the CDR3 is TGTGCCAGCAGTTCCAGGGTAGAGACCCAGTACTTC. Amino acids: CASSSRVETQYF. The genes are TRBV6-5 and TRBJ2-5, with D maybe TRBD1 (5 bases). Trimming shortened V by 4 bases and J by 4 bases, and 7 bases separated the two germline ends. Germline V lookup: CDR1 MNHEY, CDR2 SVGAGI. The CDR3 runs to 12 residues.

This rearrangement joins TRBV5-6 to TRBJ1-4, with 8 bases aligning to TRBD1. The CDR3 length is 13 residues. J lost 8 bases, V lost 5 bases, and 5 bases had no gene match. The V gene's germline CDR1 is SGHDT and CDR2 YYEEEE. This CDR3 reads CASRLAGGEKLFF. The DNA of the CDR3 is TGTGCCAGCAGGCTTGCAGGGGGCGAAAAACTGTTTTTT.